This T cell receptor beta chain came from a study of blood T cell repertoires in COVID-19. For the study at large: Sites across the United States, Italy and Spain contributed samples from acute and convalescent COVID-19. The analysed material was cDNA or gDNA that came from T cells, B-cell-depleted T cells, or PBMCs.

V was shortened by 4 bases and J by 2 bases, with 12 bases between the two germline ends. CDR3 size: 14 residues. CDR1 SQVTM and CDR2 ANQGSEA come from the germline V gene. Here immunoSEQ multiplex PCR was the method, and the copy in TCRdb shows in-frame clones only, minus some. The data contain some 87,000 clones, 89% of them singletons. Sequencing used peripheral blood. The receptor comes from a woman in her sixties or seventies with acute or convalescent COVID-19. The rearrangement links TRBV29-1 to TRBJ1-5, with D possibly being TRBD1 (6 bases). CDR3 protein: CSVAGGQGNQPQHF. Here the CDR3 DNA reads TGCAGCGTTGCGGGGGGCCAGGGCAATCAGCCCCAGCATTTT.